The 23 T cell receptor beta chains listed next were all sequenced from one sample in a study of cytomegalovirus exposure and HLA in healthy donors listed by TCRdb under 2017. The method was the immunoSEQ multiplex PCR assay. The multiplex PCR relied on a mix of 60 forward primers for TCR Vbeta segments and 13 reverse primers for TCR Jbeta segments. The clones in this table, taken by TCRdb from immuneACCESS, are in-frame only. Not every clone is retained; where verified, under half of the shortfall comes from an unresolved V gene, and the cause of the rest is unknown. The sample yields under 250,000 clones; roughly four fifths were counted once. The ten largest clones add up to approximately 2% of the sample. Sequenced input: PBMCs. These receptors came from a man aged 25-45 years in good health and CMV-seronegative.

This chain connects TRBV5-6 to TRBJ1-3; D not certain. V lost 4 bases, J lost 7 bases, and 9 bases lay in between. CDR1 and CDR2 from the germline V gene are SGHDT and YYEEEE. This CDR3 spans 12 amino acids. CDR3 nucleotide sequence: TGTGCCAGCAGCCGGACTAGTAACACCATATATTTT. Translating it yields CASSRTSNTIYF. Combining the CDR3 with reference TRBV5-6 and TRBJ1-3 gives the whole variable domain DAGVTQSPTHLIKTRGQQVTLRCSPKSGHDTVSWYQQALGQGPQFIFQYYEEEERQRGNFPDRFSGHQFPNYSSELNVNALLLGDSALYLCASSRTSNTIYFGEGSWLTVV.

The CDR3: CAWSVHRGTEAFF. The CDR3 bases are TGTGCCTGGAGTGTACACAGGGGCACTGAAGCTTTCTTT. The chain is built from TRBV30 and TRBJ1-1; TRBD1 matches at 7 bases. This CDR3 region has 13 residues. The V gene's germline CDR1 is GTSNPN and CDR2 SVGIG (reference sequence). The V segment lost 0 bases and the J segment 4 bases; nucleotides outside the gene matches: 2.

This clone came up a few times. V gene TRBV6-1 combines with J gene TRBJ2-7; 8 positions match TRBD2. This CDR3 contains 15 residues. Unmatched junction bases numbered 5, after V lost 4 bases and J lost 0 bases. Germline V gene sequence: CDR1 MNHNS, CDR2 SASEGT. The CDR3 spells CASSARLASSYEQYF. The CDR3 DNA reads as TGTGCCAGCAGTGCCAGACTAGCGAGCTCCTACGAGCAGTACTTC.

The gene calls are TRBV7-3 and TRBJ2-2; 7 positions match TRBD2. With 5 bases clipped from V and 1 base from J, the junction kept 10 bases outside the gene matches. Germline V gene data show CDR1 as SGHTA and CDR2 as FQGTGA. This CDR3 contains 17 residues. In nucleotides, the CDR3 is TGTGCCAGCAGCCTAAGAGCGGGACGGCAGAACACCGGGGAGCTGTTTTTT. Translation gives CASSLRAGRQNTGELFF.

V is TRBV6-5 and J is TRBJ2-5, with a possible D match to TRBD2 (5 bases). With the DNA end fitting TRBJ2-7 better, the J assignment may be wrong. Per the germline V gene, CDR1 is MNHEY and CDR2 is SVGAGI. There are 15 residues in the CDR3. CDR3 DNA sequence: TGTGCCACGTCGACCCTCGGCCAGAGGGTCTACGAGCAGTACTTC. This encodes CATSTLGQRVYEQYF.

The V and J genes are TRBV5-1 and TRBJ1-5; D is uncertain. Trimming took off 0 bases at V and 3 bases at J, with 7 bases between the two ends. The V gene's germline CDR1 is SGHRS and CDR2 YFSETQ. The CDR3 spans 14 residues. The CDR3 bases are TGCGCCAGCAGCTTGGGTACAGTCAATCAGCCCCAGCATTTT. This codes for CASSLGTVNQPQHF.

The rearrangement joins TRBV6-5 to TRBJ1-2, with unresolved D. V was shortened by 7 bases and J by 0 bases, with 9 bases between the two germline ends. The length of the CDR3 is 13 residues. Per the germline V gene, CDR1 is MNHEY and CDR2 is SVGAGI. CDR3 amino acids: CASKKVANYGYTF. The CDR3, as DNA: TGTGCCAGCAAAAAAGTAGCTAACTATGGCTACACCTTC.

In this sample, this clone turned up many times. The chain couples TRBV6-6 to TRBJ1-2, with 7 nucleotides matching TRBD1. The germline gives CDR1 MNHNY, CDR2 SVGAGI (reference sequence). CDR3 length: 14 amino acids. The V and J ends lost 0 bases and 6 bases, in that order; junction bases with no gene match: 4. The CDR3 is CASSYSEGANGYTF. The CDR3 region has the DNA TGTGCCAGCAGTTACTCGGAGGGGGCGAATGGCTACACCTTC.

This clone was seen only a few times. The chain combines TRBV30 with TRBJ1-2, with D maybe TRBD1 (5 bases). Germline-derived CDR1 and CDR2 are GTSNPN and SVGIG (reference sequence). V was clipped by 0 bases and J by 0 bases, with 8 bases between them. CDR3 length: 14 amino acids. The CDR3 region is CAWSVYRTNYGYTF. In DNA, the CDR3 is TGTGCCTGGAGTGTTTACAGGACTAACTATGGCTACACCTTC.

The chain is built from TRBV4-1 and TRBJ2-7; no definite D call. CDR1 MGHRA and CDR2 YSYEKL come from the germline V gene. The CDR3 has 16 amino acids. Trimming took off 1 base at V and 1 base at J, with 14 bases between the two ends. The CDR3 sequence: CASSQGFGGRSYEQYF. In DNA, the CDR3 is TGCGCCAGCAGCCAAGGATTCGGCGGCAGATCCTACGAGCAGTACTTC.

The genes are TRBV28 and TRBJ1-5, with unresolved D. Germline CDR1 and CDR2: MDHEN and SYDVKM. Trimming stripped 7 bases from V and 0 bases from J, with 10 bases between. This CDR3 comprises 14 residues. CDR3 sequence: CASTRLNSNQPQHF. DNA for the CDR3: TGTGCCAGCACCCGACTGAATAGCAATCAGCCCCAGCATTTT.

This chain connects TRBV25-1 to TRBJ2-5; 7 nucleotides match TRBD1. Germline CDR1 is MGHDK and CDR2 is SYGVNS. This CDR3 has 14 amino acids. After removal of 8 bases from V and 5 bases from J, the junction contained 11 bases not matched to a gene. The CDR3 here is CASVNRGNMETQYF. CDR3 in DNA: TGTGCCAGCGTCAACAGGGGAAATATGGAGACCCAGTACTTC.

In the case of this clone: Its ends do not fully match the called genes, so a read error is possible. This sequence joins TRBV6-5 and TRBJ2-2, with 9 bases aligning to TRBD2. From germline, CDR1 is MNHEY and CDR2 SVGAGI. This CDR3 is 14 amino acids long. CDR3 nucleotides: TGTGCGGCCGGGCTAGCGGGGAACACCGGGGAGCTGCTTTTT. Its protein product is CAAGLAGNTGELLF.

The gene calls are TRBV28 and TRBJ2-5; maybe TRBD2 (6 bases). The CDR3 spans 15 residues. CDR1 is MDHEN and CDR2 is SYDVKM in the germline V gene. V gave up 2 bases and J gave up 1 base, with 11 bases separating them. The CDR3 reads CASSLTDYIQETQYF. CDR3 sequence (DNA): TGTGCCAGCAGTTTAACGGACTACATCCAAGAGACCCAGTACTTC.

The chain uses TRBV19 and TRBJ2-3; 9 nucleotides agree with TRBD2. This CDR3 contains 17 residues. In germline, CDR1 is LNHDA, CDR2 SQIVND (reference sequence). V trimming: 5 bases; J trimming: 2 bases; junction bases outside the gene matches: 11. The CDR3 is CASSLLAGPAPTDTQYF. The CDR3 DNA sequence: TGTGCCAGTAGTCTACTAGCGGGCCCCGCCCCCACAGATACGCAGTATTTT. Supplemented by reference TRBV19 and TRBJ2-3, the full variable domain reads DGGITQSPKYLFRKEGQNVTLSCEQNLNHDAMYWYRQDPGQGLRLIYYSQIVNDFQKGDIAEGYSVSREKKESFPLTVTSAQKNPTAFYLCASSLLAGPAPTDTQYFGPGTRLTVL.

The rearrangement uses TRBV29-1 and TRBJ2-7, with TRBD1 identical over 8 bases. Unmatched junction bases numbered 5, after V lost 3 bases and J lost 7 bases. The V gene's germline CDR1 is SQVTM and CDR2 ANQGSEA. This CDR3 is 12 amino acids long. The CDR3 here is CSVEGRGREQYF. CDR3 DNA: TGCAGCGTTGAGGGCAGGGGGCGAGAGCAGTACTTC.

There are a few counts of this clone. This sequence joins TRBV6-1 and TRBJ2-1; 12 nucleotides align to TRBD2. Germline lookup yields CDR1 MNHNS and CDR2 SASEGT. This CDR3 region has 13 residues. Trimming at V came to 6 bases and at J to 13 bases, leaving 7 bases not matched to a gene. The CDR3 is CASSVGLAGLQFF. The DNA of the CDR3 is TGTGCCAGCAGCGTCGGACTAGCGGGACTCCAGTTCTTC.

The genes are TRBV5-5 and TRBJ2-5, with TRBD1 as a possible D gene (7 bases). This CDR3 has 16 amino acids. V lost 4 bases and J 2 bases, leaving 18 bases between the germline ends. Germline CDR1 SGHKS, CDR2 YYEKEE (reference sequence). The CDR3 loop reads CASSPRGASVQETQYF. For the CDR3, the DNA is TGTGCCAGCAGCCCCAGGGGGGCTAGCGTACAAGAGACCCAGTACTTC.

In the case of this clone: Other DNA sequences in the sample encode the same CDR3. The chain couples TRBV27 to TRBJ2-1, with 10 bases identical to TRBD2. Germline-derived CDR1 and CDR2 are MNHEY and SMNVEV (reference sequence). Unmatched junction bases numbered 3, after V lost 5 bases and J lost 8 bases. The CDR3 loop spans 13 amino acids. CDR3 DNA: TGTGCCAGCAGTCTAGGACTAGCGGATGAGCAGTTCTTC. It yields the protein CASSLGLADEQFF.

This clone was seen only once. J is TRBJ1-3 and V is TRBV5-1, with D possibly TRBD1 on 6 matching bases. With 3 bases removed from V and 0 bases from J, the gap between germline ends came to 19 bases. This CDR3 region has 18 residues. The germline V gene encodes CDR1 SGHRS and CDR2 YFSETQ. CDR3 DNA: TGCGCCAGCAGCTCTTACCTCGACAGGACTGACTCTGGAAACACCATATATTTT. Translating it yields CASSSYLDRTDSGNTIYF. Full variable domain (missing parts from reference TRBV5-1 and TRBJ1-3): KAGVTQTPRYLIKTRGQQVTLSCSPISGHRSVSWYQQTPGQGLQFLFEYFSETQRNKGNFPGRFSGRQFSNSRSEMNVSTLELGDSALYLCASSSYLDRTDSGNTIYFGEGSWLTVV.

The chain couples TRBV19 to TRBJ2-2; 11 bases are shared with TRBD1. Germline trimming cut 3 bases from V and 7 bases from J; bases unmatched to any gene: 4. This CDR3 is built from 15 residues. The germline V gene has CDR1 LNHDA and CDR2 SQIVND (reference sequence). CDR3 loop: CASSMDRGLDGELFF. The DNA for the CDR3 is TGTGCCAGTAGTATGGACAGGGGGCTTGACGGGGAGCTGTTTTTT.

This clone was seen more than once but under ten times. The J gene is TRBJ2-7, the V gene TRBV5-6; unclear D gene. The V gene lost 4 bases and the J gene lost 2 bases, with 10 bases spanning the gap. The CDR3 is 13 residues long. Per the germline V gene, CDR1 is SGHDT and CDR2 is YYEEEE. The CDR3 DNA sequence: TGTGCCAGCAGCCCCGACTCCACCTACGAGCAGTACTTC. It encodes CASSPDSTYEQYF.

The rearrangement links TRBV9 to TRBJ2-7; D remains unclear. Trimming cost V 4 bases and J 3 bases, with 8 bases left between them. Germline V gives CDR1 SGDLS, CDR2 YYNGEE. The CDR3 loop spans 12 amino acids. The CDR3 is CASSLTGYEQYF. The CDR3 DNA sequence: TGTGCCAGCAGCCTGACGGGCTACGAGCAGTACTTC.